The 32 T cell receptor beta chains given below trace back to one sample, sequenced in a study of cytomegalovirus exposure and HLA in healthy donors. Some clones are missing from TCRdb's copy, which holds only in-frame ones; the method was immunoSEQ multiplex PCR. The table includes a few hundred thousand clones, 86% detected once. Sequencing was carried out using PBMCs. Receptors were obtained from a woman aged 18-30 years in good health and CMV-seronegative.

The genes are TRBV7-9 and TRBJ2-1; 9 nucleotides match TRBD2. J lost 10 bases, V lost 4 bases, and 17 bases had no gene match. CDR3 length: 17 amino acids. CDR1 is SEHNR and CDR2 is FQNEAQ in the germline V gene (reference sequence). CDR3 residues: CASSYTAGGGGAQEQFF. CDR3 nucleotides: TGTGCCAGCAGCTACACGGCGGGAGGCGGGGGGGCACAGGAGCAGTTCTTC.

The genes are TRBV6-1 and TRBJ2-7; tentatively, D is TRBD1 (6 bases). Trimming took off 10 bases at V and 6 bases at J, with 25 bases between the two ends. This CDR3 spans 15 amino acids. CDR1 and CDR2 (germline): MNHNS, SASEGT. CDR3 DNA: TGTGCCACCAGGTCCCGGGCACAGGGATCGAGCGAGCAGTACTTC. Translated, it gives CATRSRAQGSSEQYF.

The J gene is TRBJ1-4, the V gene TRBV5-1; D unclear. In germline, CDR1 is SGHRS, CDR2 YFSETQ. Between the trimmed V and J ends, which lost 0 bases and 4 bases, there was a span of 10 bases. The CDR3 consists of 15 residues. CDR3 residues: CASSLGGRDNEKLFF. DNA for the CDR3: TGCGCCAGCAGCTTGGGCGGGAGGGATAATGAAAAACTGTTTTTT.

The gene calls are TRBV7-6 and TRBJ2-1; weak D call: TRBD2 (6 bases). V was shortened by 4 bases and J by 4 bases, with 14 bases between the two germline ends. CDR3 length equals 15 residues. Germline lookup yields CDR1 SGHVS and CDR2 FNYEAQ. The chain's CDR3 is CASSWENSGYNEQFF. The CDR3 nucleotides are TGTGCCAGCAGCTGGGAAAATAGCGGTTACAATGAGCAGTTCTTC.

The chain carries TRBV19 and TRBJ2-7; 7 bases align to TRBD1. V lost 5 bases to trimming and J lost 1 base; unmatched junction nucleotides: 14. The CDR3 loop spans 17 amino acids. The germline V gene encodes CDR1 LNHDA and CDR2 SQIVND (reference sequence). This CDR3 is CASSPISRTGRSYEQYF. As DNA, the CDR3 is TGTGCCAGTAGTCCCATCTCCCGGACAGGCCGATCCTACGAGCAGTACTTC.

The chain links TRBV30 to TRBJ1-2; unclear D gene. CDR3 length: 12 residues. Germline CDR1 GTSNPN, CDR2 SVGIG (reference sequence). V lost 4 bases and J 4 bases, leaving 10 bases between the germline ends. The CDR3 loop reads CAWTARGYGYTF. Written as DNA, the CDR3 is TGTGCCTGGACAGCTCGCGGCTATGGCTACACCTTC.

The V gene is TRBV14, the J gene TRBJ2-5; a possible D gene is TRBD1 (6 bases). V lost 1 base and J lost 5, with 17 bases in between. This CDR3 spans 16 amino acids. Germline CDR1 is SGHDN and CDR2 is FVKESK. The CDR3 coding sequence is TGTGCCAGCAGCCAAGGGTGGGGGCCGCCCGTGGAGACCCAGTACTTC. This codes for CASSQGWGPPVETQYF.

CDR3: CATSRAPGTGTNEQFF. The CDR3 DNA reads as TGTGCCACCAGCAGAGCCCCCGGGACAGGGACAAATGAGCAGTTCTTC. J is TRBJ2-1 and V is TRBV15, with 9 nucleotides matching TRBD1. Trimming at V came to 1 base and at J to 7 bases, leaving 8 bases not matched to a gene. Per germline, CDR1 LNHNV and CDR2 YYDKDF (reference sequence). This CDR3 region has 16 residues.

The chain carries TRBV6-1 and TRBJ2-7; no clear D. This CDR3 comprises 13 residues. Trimming removed 0 bases from V and 4 bases from J, with 7 bases in between. The V gene's germline CDR1 is MNHNS and CDR2 SASEGT. The CDR3 sequence is CASSEARTYEQYF. The CDR3 DNA sequence: TGTGCCAGCAGTGAAGCCCGAACTTACGAGCAGTACTTC.

The chain employs TRBV5-1 and TRBJ2-3; 7 bases agree with TRBD1. The V gene's germline CDR1 is SGHRS and CDR2 YFSETQ. Trimming cost V 4 bases and J 2 bases; bases outside gene matches: 10. The CDR3 runs to 16 residues. The DNA of the CDR3 is TGCGCCAGCAGCAGGGGGCTGGACAAACACACAGATACGCAGTATTTT. Its protein product is CASSRGLDKHTDTQYF.

The chain uses TRBV2 and TRBJ1-5, with D tentatively TRBD1 (5 bases). Trimming cost V 7 bases and J 2 bases, with 15 bases left between them. The CDR3 runs to 15 residues. Germline CDR1 SNHLY, CDR2 FYNNEI. The CDR3 DNA reads TGTGCCAGCACCCTTTTGCCCAGGGGCAATCAGCCCCAGCATTTT. Translation: CASTLLPRGNQPQHF.

There are a few counts of this clone. The genes are TRBV30 and TRBJ1-5, with 8 bases fitting TRBD1. V was clipped by 5 bases and J by 5 bases; unmatched bases: 2. The CDR3 loop spans 12 amino acids. CDR1 GTSNPN and CDR2 SVGIG come from the germline V gene (reference sequence). The CDR3 DNA follows: TGTGCCTGGGACAGGGGAGATCAGCCCCAGCATTTT. Its protein product is CAWDRGDQPQHF.

DNA of the CDR3: TGCGCCAGCAGTGACCCCACTAGCGGCCATACCGGGGAGCTGTTTTTT. Protein product: CASSDPTSGHTGELFF. V and J are TRBV10-1 and TRBJ2-2; TRBD2 aligns across 8 bases. V dropped 3 bases and J dropped 5; count of bases not matched to a gene: 8. Looked up from germline, CDR1 is WNHNN and CDR2 is SYGVQD (reference sequence). The CDR3 is 16 amino acids.

V and J are TRBV6-1 and TRBJ2-7; D is unclear. The CDR3 has 13 residues. In germline, CDR1 is MNHNS, CDR2 SASEGT. Trimming cost V 4 bases and J 2 bases, with 9 bases left between them. The CDR3 nucleotides are TGTGCCAGCAGTGTAGGAGTGACCTACGAGCAGTACTTC. Translated, it gives CASSVGVTYEQYF.

Here the CDR3 reads CASTQGRGAIYEQYF. In DNA form, the CDR3 reads TGTGCCAGCACCCAGGGGCGGGGGGCCATATACGAGCAGTACTTC. This rearrangement joins TRBV6-6 to TRBJ2-7; TRBD2 matches 8 bases. The CDR3 totals 15 residues. J lost 4 bases, V lost 7 bases, and 12 bases had no gene match. Germline CDR1 MNHNY, CDR2 SVGAGI (reference sequence).

The chain joins TRBV27 to TRBJ2-1; TRBD2 matches at 14 bases. The CDR3 has 15 amino acids. The V gene end was trimmed by 2 bases and the J gene end by 12 bases; junction bases not matched to a gene: 6. CDR1 is MNHEY and CDR2 is SMNVEV in the germline V gene (reference sequence). CDR3 bases: TGTGCCAGCAGTTTAGGGACTAGCGGGAGTCTAGGGCAGTTCTTC. Its protein product is CASSLGTSGSLGQFF.

The chain recombines TRBV18 with TRBJ1-4; D not certain. Per germline, CDR1 KGHSH and CDR2 LQKENI. The CDR3 runs to 13 residues. The V and J ends lost 5 bases and 5 bases respectively, with 9 bases between them. This CDR3 is CASSEMRNEKLFF. In nucleotides, the CDR3 is TGTGCCAGCTCAGAGATGCGCAATGAAAAACTGTTTTTT.

The gene calls are TRBV7-9 and TRBJ2-1; no definite D call. CDR1 and CDR2 (germline): SEHNR, FQNEAQ (reference sequence). The V end was cut by 1 base, the J end by 4 bases, with 11 bases between. The CDR3 contains 15 residues. The CDR3 DNA follows: TGTGCCAGCAGCTTAGGCGGCCTCTATTACAATGAGCAGTTCTTC. Its translation: CASSLGGLYYNEQFF.

The J gene is TRBJ1-2, the V gene TRBV10-2, with a possible D match to TRBD1 (6 bases). Per the germline V gene, CDR1 is WSHSY and CDR2 is SAAADI. The V end lost 8 bases, the J end lost 7 bases, and 20 bases lay between the germline ends. CDR3 size: 14 residues. CDR3 loop: CASSDRSSIPGYTF. The CDR3, as DNA: TGCGCCAGCTCCGACAGGAGCTCTATTCCTGGCTACACCTTC.

The chain combines TRBV27 with TRBJ1-2, with a possible D match to TRBD1 (6 bases). Trimming removed 3 bases from V and 5 bases from J, with 16 bases in between. The CDR3 runs to 15 residues. Looked up from germline, CDR1 is MNHEY and CDR2 is SMNVEV (reference sequence). The CDR3 bases are TGTGCCAGCAGTTTTACCCACAGGGCGAAGTATGGCTACACCTTC. Translation gives CASSFTHRAKYGYTF.

Remarks on this clone: Within the sample, other DNA sequences also encode this same CDR3. The chain uses TRBV5-1 and TRBJ1-1, with 7 positions matching TRBD1. Losses at the gene ends were 1 base for V and 1 base for J; bases not matched to a gene: 1. The V gene's germline CDR1 is SGHRS and CDR2 YFSETQ. The CDR3 is 14 residues long. This CDR3 is CASSLYRGNTEAFF. CDR3 nucleotides: TGCGCCAGCAGCTTGTACAGGGGGAACACTGAAGCTTTCTTT.

The chain recombines TRBV27 with TRBJ1-5, with 7 bases lining up with TRBD1. Germline V gives CDR1 MNHEY, CDR2 SMNVEV (reference sequence). With 6 bases clipped from V and 6 bases from J, the junction kept 8 bases outside the gene matches. This CDR3 is built from 14 residues. CDR3 residues: CASSPHPGGQPQHF. The CDR3 DNA sequence: TGTGCCAGCAGCCCTCACCCAGGGGGTCAGCCCCAGCATTTT.

The chain combines TRBV5-6 with TRBJ1-1, with 10 bases fitting TRBD1. V was clipped by 7 bases and J by 6 bases; unmatched bases: 9. In germline, CDR1 is SGHDT, CDR2 YYEEEE. This CDR3 contains 14 residues. DNA of the CDR3: TGTGCCAGCCGACAGGGGGCTGAGTCCGCTGAAGCTTTCTTT. Residues: CASRQGAESAEAFF.

The chain uses TRBV28 and TRBJ2-3; 11 nucleotides match TRBD1. The CDR3 contains 14 residues. Per the germline V gene, CDR1 is MDHEN and CDR2 is SYDVKM. V shed 6 bases, J shed 5 bases, and the junction held 4 bases outside the gene matches. CDR3 nucleotides: TGTGCCAGCAGGGGGACAGGGGGAGGAGATACGCAGTATTTT. Its protein is CASRGTGGGDTQYF.

J is TRBJ2-7 and V is TRBV5-6, with D perhaps TRBD2 (6 bases). V was shortened by 0 bases and J by 2 bases, with 9 bases between the two germline ends. This CDR3 is 14 amino acids long. Germline V gene lookup returns CDR1 SGHDT and CDR2 YYEEEE. The DNA for the CDR3 is TGTGCCAGCAGCTTGGGACGGACTACCTACGAGCAGTACTTC. It specifies CASSLGRTTYEQYF.

This clone was detected a few times. This sequence joins TRBV6-1 and TRBJ2-7; TRBD2 is a possible D gene (5 bases). Germline lookup yields CDR1 MNHNS and CDR2 SASEGT. CDR3 length equals 12 residues. Trimming took off 7 bases at V and 4 bases at J, with 11 bases between the two ends. Here the CDR3 DNA reads TGTGCCAGCACGGGAACGGGGTACGAGCAGTACTTC. Translation: CASTGTGYEQYF.

This chain links TRBV27 with TRBJ1-1; 7 bases line up with TRBD1. The CDR3 contains 15 residues. In germline, CDR1 is MNHEY, CDR2 SMNVEV (reference sequence). The ends lost 2 bases at V and 4 bases at J; junction bases unmatched: 7. The DNA of the CDR3 is TGTGCCAGCAGTTTAAGTCCACAGGGGTCCACTGAAGCTTTCTTT. Translated: CASSLSPQGSTEAFF.

The chain has TRBV15 and TRBJ1-1; 10 nucleotides line up with TRBD1. J lost 8 bases, V lost 5 bases, and 2 bases had no gene match. The CDR3 is 12 residues long. The germline gives CDR1 LNHNV, CDR2 YYDKDF (reference sequence). CDR3: CATSWDRGEAFF. CDR3 coding DNA: TGTGCCACCAGCTGGGACAGGGGAGAAGCTTTCTTT.

This clone has more than one count but fewer than ten. The chain links TRBV6-5 to TRBJ1-5; D uncertain. Trimming stripped 5 bases from V and 7 bases from J, with 12 bases between. CDR1 MNHEY and CDR2 SVGAGI come from the germline V gene. The CDR3 spans 13 residues. CDR3 region: CASSTTYAQPQHF. The DNA of the CDR3 is TGTGCCAGCAGTACGACTTATGCCCAGCCCCAGCATTTT.

V usage is TRBV6-1 and J usage is TRBJ2-7, with D maybe TRBD1 (5 bases). There are 12 residues in the CDR3. V lost 6 bases, J lost 2 bases, and 8 bases lay in between. Germline V gene data show CDR1 as MNHNS and CDR2 as SASEGT. The CDR3 nucleotides read TGTGCCAGCAGGTCAGGGACCTACGAGCAGTACTTC. Amino acid sequence: CASRSGTYEQYF.

The chain carries TRBV19 and TRBJ1-2; 9 nucleotides agree with TRBD1. Unmatched junction bases numbered 5, after V lost 5 bases and J lost 4 bases. Germline V lookup: CDR1 LNHDA, CDR2 SQIVND (reference sequence). This CDR3 spans 14 amino acids. CDR3 in amino acids: CASSPQGQGYGYTF. CDR3 nucleotides: TGTGCCAGTAGTCCTCAGGGACAGGGCTATGGCTACACCTTC.

V usage is TRBV4-1 and J usage is TRBJ1-1; D gene ambiguous. Trimming stripped 0 bases from V and 7 bases from J, with 12 bases between. CDR3 length: 14 residues. Germline V gene sequence: CDR1 MGHRA, CDR2 YSYEKL. Here the CDR3 reads CASSQDMSGYEAFF. CDR3 nucleotide sequence: TGCGCCAGCAGCCAAGATATGTCAGGCTATGAAGCTTTCTTT.